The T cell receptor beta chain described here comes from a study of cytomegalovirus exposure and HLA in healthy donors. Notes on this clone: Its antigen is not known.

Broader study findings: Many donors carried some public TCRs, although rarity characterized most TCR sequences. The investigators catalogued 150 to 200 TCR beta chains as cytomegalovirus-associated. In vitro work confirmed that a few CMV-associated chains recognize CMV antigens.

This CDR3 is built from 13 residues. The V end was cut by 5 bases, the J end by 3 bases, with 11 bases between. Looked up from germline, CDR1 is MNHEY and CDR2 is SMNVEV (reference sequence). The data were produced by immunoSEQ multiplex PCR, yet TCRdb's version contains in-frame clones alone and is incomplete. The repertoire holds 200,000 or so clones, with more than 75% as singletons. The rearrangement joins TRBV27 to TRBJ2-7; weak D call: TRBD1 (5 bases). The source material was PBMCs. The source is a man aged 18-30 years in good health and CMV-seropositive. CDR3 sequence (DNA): TGTGCCAGCAGTCCCGACAGATACTACGAGCAGTACTTC. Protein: CASSPDRYYEQYF.